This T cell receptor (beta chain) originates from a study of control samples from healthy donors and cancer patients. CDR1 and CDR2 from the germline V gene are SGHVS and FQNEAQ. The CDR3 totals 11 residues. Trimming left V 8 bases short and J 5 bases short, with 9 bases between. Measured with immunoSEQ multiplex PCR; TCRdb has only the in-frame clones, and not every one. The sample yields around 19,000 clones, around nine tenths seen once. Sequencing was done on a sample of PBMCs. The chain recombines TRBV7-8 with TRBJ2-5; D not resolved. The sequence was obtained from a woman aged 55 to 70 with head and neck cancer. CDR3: CASLIGETQYF. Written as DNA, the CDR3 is TGTGCCAGCCTCATTGGGGAGACCCAGTACTTC. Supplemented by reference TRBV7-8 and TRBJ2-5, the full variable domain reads GAGVSQSPRYKVAKRGQDVALRCDPISGHVSLFWYQQALGQGPEFLTYFQNEAQLDKSGLPSDRFFAERPEGSVSTLKIQRTQQEDSAVYLCASLIGETQYFGPGTRLLVL.